This T cell receptor (beta chain) was captured by sequencing in a study of blood T cell repertoires in COVID-19. Across the study: The United States, Italy and Spain supplied acute and convalescent COVID-19 samples. The cDNA or gDNA used as material had been derived from T cells, B-cell-depleted T cells, or PBMCs.

There are a few counts of this clone. Per the original data handling: Estimates of nucleated cell counts were drawn from the amplification of reference gene primers. Method: immunoSEQ multiplex PCR; TCRdb's copy keeps in-frame clones and lacks some. V and J calls plus clone size are reproduced from that table; the DNA served to infer D and trimming. The sample lists about 60,000 clones; 80% to 90% were seen once. The V gene end was trimmed by 5 bases and the J gene end by 0 bases; junction bases not matched to a gene: 4. The CDR3 totals 16 residues. The germline V gene encodes CDR1 WSHSY and CDR2 SAAADI.

The V and J genes are TRBV10-2 and TRBJ2-7; TRBD2 agrees at 13 bases. The sequence was obtained from a human donor in a cohort sampled during active COVID-19. Sequences were obtained from peripheral blood. CDR3 protein: CASSPTSGRFSYEQYF. The CDR3 bases are TGCGCCAGCAGTCCGACTAGCGGGAGGTTCTCCTACGAGCAGTACTTC.